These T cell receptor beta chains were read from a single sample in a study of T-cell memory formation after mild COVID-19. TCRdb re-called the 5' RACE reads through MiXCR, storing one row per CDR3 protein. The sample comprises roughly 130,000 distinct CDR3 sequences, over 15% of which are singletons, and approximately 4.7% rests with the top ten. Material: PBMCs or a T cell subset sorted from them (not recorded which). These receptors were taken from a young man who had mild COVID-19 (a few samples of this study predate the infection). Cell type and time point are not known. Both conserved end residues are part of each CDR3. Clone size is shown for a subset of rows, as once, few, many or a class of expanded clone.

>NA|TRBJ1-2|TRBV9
CASRKGGIGYGYTF
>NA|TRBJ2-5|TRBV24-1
CATSDVRDRGIETQYF
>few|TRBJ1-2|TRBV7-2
CASSLDRTSVYGYTF
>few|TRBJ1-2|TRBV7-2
CASSARGGSYGYTF
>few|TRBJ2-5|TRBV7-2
CASGEAGGRETQYF
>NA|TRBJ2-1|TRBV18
CASSPGPREQFF
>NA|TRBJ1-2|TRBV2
CASSEISNYGYTF
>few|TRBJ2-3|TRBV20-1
CSARSATDTQYF
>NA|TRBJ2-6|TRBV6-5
CASSSTGVPSGANVLTF
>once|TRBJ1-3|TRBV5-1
CASSPGTAGNTIYF
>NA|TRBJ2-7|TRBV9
CASSAGAGQVHEQYF
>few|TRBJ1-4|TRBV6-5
CASSSESGEKLFF
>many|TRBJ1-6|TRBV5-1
CASSLEGQGFSPLHF
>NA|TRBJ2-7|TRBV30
CAGGKGLYEQYF
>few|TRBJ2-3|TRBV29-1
CSVLPAGGATDTQYF
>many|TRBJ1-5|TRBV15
CATSRTGPGSNQPQHF
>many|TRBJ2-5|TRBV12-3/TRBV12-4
CASSSRGIETQYF
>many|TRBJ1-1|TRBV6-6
CASTIDPSLPEAFF
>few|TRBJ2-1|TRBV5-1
CASSLLAGASSYNEQFF
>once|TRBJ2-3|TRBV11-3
CASSRLSSDTQYF